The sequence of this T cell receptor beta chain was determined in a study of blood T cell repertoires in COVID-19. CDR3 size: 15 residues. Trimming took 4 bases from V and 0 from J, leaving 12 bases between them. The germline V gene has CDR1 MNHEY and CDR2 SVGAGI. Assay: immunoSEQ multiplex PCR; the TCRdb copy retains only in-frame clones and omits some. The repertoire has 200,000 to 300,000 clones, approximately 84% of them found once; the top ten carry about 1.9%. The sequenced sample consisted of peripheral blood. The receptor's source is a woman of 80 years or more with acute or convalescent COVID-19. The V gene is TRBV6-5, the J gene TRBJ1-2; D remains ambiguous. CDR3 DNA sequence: TGTGCCAGCAGTTTTGTAGGTGGAGCTAACTATGGCTACACCTTC. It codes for CASSFVGGANYGYTF.